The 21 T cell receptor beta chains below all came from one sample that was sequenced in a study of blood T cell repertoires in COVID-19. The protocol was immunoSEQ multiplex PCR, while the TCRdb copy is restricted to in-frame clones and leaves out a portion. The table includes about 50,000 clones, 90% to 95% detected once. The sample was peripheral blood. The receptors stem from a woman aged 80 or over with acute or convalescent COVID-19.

This CDR3 reads CASKTGEYYQETQYF. In nucleotides, the CDR3 is TGTGCCAGCAAAACAGGGGAATACTACCAAGAGACCCAGTACTTC. The chain carries TRBV2 and TRBJ2-5; 7 bases align to TRBD1. The ends lost 7 bases at V and 0 bases at J; junction bases unmatched: 8. Germline lookup yields CDR1 SNHLY and CDR2 FYNNEI. The CDR3 spans 15 residues.

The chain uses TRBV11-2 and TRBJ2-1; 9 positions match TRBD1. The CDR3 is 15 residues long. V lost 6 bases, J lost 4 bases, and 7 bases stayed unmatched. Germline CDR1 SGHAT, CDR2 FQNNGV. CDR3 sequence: CASSASGQGYNEQFF. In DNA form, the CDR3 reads TGTGCCAGCAGTGCCTCGGGACAGGGTTACAATGAGCAGTTCTTC.

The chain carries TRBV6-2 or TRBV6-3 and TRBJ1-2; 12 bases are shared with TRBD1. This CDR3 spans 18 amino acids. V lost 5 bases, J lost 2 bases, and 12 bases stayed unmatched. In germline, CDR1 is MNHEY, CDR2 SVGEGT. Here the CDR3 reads CASSPLGTGGLTNYGYTF. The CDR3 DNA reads TGTGCCAGCAGTCCCCTCGGGACAGGGGGCTTGACCAACTATGGCTACACCTTC.

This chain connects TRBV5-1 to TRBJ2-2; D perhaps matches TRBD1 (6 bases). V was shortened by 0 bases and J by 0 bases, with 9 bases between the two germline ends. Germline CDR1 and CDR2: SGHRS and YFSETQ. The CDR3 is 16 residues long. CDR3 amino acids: CASSLVPGANTGELFF. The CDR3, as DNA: TGCGCCAGCAGCTTGGTTCCAGGGGCGAACACCGGGGAGCTGTTTTTT.

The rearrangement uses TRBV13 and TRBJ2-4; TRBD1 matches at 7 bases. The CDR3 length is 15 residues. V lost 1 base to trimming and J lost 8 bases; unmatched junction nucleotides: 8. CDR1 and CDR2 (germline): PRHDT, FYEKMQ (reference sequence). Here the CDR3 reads CASSLEGAQGDIQYF. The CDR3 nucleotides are TGTGCCAGCAGCTTAGAGGGGGCCCAGGGGGACATTCAGTACTTC.

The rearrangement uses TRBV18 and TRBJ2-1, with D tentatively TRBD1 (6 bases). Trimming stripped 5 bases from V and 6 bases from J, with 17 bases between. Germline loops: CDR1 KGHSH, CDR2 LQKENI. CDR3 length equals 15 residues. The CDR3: CASSSDRPTVNEQFF. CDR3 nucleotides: TGTGCCAGCTCATCCGACAGGCCTACGGTCAATGAGCAGTTCTTC.

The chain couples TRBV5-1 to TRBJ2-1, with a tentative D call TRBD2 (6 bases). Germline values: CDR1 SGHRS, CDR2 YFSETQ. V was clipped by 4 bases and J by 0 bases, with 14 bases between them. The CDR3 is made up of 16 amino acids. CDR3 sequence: CASSTGTGSSYNEQFF. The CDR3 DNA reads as TGCGCCAGCAGCACCGGGACCGGGAGCTCCTACAATGAGCAGTTCTTC. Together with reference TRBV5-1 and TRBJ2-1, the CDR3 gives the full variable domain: KAGVTQTPRYLIKTRGQQVTLSCSPISGHRSVSWYQQTPGQGLQFLFEYFSETQRNKGNFPGRFSGRQFSNSRSEMNVSTLELGDSALYLCASSTGTGSSYNEQFFGPGTRLTVL.

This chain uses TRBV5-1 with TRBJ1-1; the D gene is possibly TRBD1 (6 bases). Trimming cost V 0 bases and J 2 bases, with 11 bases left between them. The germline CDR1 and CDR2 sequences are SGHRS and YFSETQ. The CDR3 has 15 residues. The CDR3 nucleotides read TGCGCCAGCAGCTTGGCCGGGACAACAAACACTGAAGCTTTCTTT. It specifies CASSLAGTTNTEAFF. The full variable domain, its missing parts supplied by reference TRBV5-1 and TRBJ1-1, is KAGVTQTPRYLIKTRGQQVTLSCSPISGHRSVSWYQQTPGQGLQFLFEYFSETQRNKGNFPGRFSGRQFSNSRSEMNVSTLELGDSALYLCASSLAGTTNTEAFFGQGTRLTVV.

The CDR3 DNA follows: TGTGCCAGCAGCCCCTCCGGGACAGGGGTCAATCAGCCCCAGCATTTT. It codes for CASSPSGTGVNQPQHF. The chain has TRBV9 and TRBJ1-5; 10 bases are a match to TRBD1. This CDR3 has 16 residues. Germline lookup yields CDR1 SGDLS and CDR2 YYNGEE. V was clipped by 4 bases and J by 3 bases; unmatched bases: 7. The full variable domain, its missing parts supplied by reference TRBV9 and TRBJ1-5, is DSGVTQTPKHLITATGQRVTLRCSPRSGDLSVYWYQQSLDQGLQFLIQYYNGEERAKGNILERFSAQQFPDLHSELNLSSLELGDSALYFCASSPSGTGVNQPQHFGDGTRLSIL.

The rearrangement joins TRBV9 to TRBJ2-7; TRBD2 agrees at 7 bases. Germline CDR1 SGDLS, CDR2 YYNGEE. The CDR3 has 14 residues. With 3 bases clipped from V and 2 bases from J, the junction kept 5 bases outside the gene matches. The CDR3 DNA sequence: TGTGCCAGCAGCGCCTCCGGGACTACCTACGAGCAGTACTTC. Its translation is CASSASGTTYEQYF.

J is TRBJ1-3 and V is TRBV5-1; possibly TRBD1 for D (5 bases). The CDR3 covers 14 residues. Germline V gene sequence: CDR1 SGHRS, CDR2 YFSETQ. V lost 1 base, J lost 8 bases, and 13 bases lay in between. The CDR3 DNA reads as TGCGCCAGCAGCTTGTCCGGGGGTGGGGACACCATATATTTT. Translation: CASSLSGGGDTIYF.

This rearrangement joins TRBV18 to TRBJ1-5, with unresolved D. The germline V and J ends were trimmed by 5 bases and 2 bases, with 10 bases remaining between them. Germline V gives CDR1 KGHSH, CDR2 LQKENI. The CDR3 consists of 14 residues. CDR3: CASSAYSRNQPQHF. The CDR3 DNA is TGTGCCAGCTCAGCCTACTCCCGCAATCAGCCCCAGCATTTT.

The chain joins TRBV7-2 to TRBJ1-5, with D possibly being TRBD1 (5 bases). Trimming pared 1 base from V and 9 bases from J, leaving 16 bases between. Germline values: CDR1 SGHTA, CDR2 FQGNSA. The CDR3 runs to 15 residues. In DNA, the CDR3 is TGTGCCAGCAGCTTAGTGGGAGGGCCGGGGGGGCCCCAGCATTTT. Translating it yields CASSLVGGPGGPQHF.

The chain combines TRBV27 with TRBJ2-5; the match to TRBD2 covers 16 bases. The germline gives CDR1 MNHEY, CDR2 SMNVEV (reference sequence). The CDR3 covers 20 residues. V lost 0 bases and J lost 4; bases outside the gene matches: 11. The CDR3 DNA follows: TGTGCCAGCAGTTTATCGGCGGGACTAGCGGGAGGGCCCTCAGGAGAGACCCAGTACTTC. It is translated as CASSLSAGLAGGPSGETQYF.

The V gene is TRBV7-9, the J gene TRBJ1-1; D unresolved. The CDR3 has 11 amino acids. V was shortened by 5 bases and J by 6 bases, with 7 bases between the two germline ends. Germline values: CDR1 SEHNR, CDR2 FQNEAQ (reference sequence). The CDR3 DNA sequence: TGTGCCAGCAGCCGAAGCGCTGAAGCTTTCTTT. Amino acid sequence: CASSRSAEAFF.

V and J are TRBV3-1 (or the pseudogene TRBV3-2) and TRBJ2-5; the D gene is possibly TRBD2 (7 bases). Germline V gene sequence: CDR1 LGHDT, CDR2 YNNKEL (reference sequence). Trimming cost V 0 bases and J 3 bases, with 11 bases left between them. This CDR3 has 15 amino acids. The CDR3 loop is CASSQDPGGEETQYF. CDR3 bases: TGTGCCAGCAGCCAAGATCCGGGGGGCGAAGAGACCCAGTACTTC.

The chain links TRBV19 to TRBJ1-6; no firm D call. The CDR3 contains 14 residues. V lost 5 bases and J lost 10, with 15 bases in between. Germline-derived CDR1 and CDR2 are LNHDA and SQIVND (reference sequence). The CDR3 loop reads CASSAREGISPLHF. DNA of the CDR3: TGTGCCAGTAGTGCTCGGGAAGGTATCTCACCCCTCCACTTT.

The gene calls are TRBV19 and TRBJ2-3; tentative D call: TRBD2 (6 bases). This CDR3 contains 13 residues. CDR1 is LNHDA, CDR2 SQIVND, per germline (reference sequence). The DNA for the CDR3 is TGTGCATGCACAGCCACCGTCGGGGGTACGCAGTATTTT. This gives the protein CACTATVGGTQYF.

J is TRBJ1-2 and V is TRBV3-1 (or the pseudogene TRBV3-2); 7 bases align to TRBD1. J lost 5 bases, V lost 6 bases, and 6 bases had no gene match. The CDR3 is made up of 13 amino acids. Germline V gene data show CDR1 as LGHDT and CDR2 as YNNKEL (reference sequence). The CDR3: CASSFDRVYGYTF. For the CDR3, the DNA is TGTGCCAGCAGTTTCGACAGGGTTTATGGCTACACCTTC.

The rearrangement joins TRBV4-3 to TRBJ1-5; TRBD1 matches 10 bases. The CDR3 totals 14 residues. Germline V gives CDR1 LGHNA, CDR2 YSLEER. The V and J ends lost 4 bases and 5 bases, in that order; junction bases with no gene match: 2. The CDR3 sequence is CASSLGQGDQPQHF. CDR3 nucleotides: TGCGCCAGCAGCCTAGGACAGGGGGATCAGCCCCAGCATTTT.

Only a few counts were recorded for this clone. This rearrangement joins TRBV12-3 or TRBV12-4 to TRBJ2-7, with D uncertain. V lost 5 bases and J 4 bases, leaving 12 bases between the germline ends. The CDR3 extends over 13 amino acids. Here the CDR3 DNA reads TGTGCCAGCAGTCCCGGAGCGAGGTACGAGCAGTACTTC. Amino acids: CASSPGARYEQYF.